The rows below give T cell receptor beta chains drawn from one sample of a study of cytomegalovirus exposure and HLA in healthy donors. Libraries were prepared by immunoSEQ multiplex PCR; TCRdb keeps only in-frame clonotypes and omits some of them. The sample includes more than 120,000 clones, around 87% of them seen just once. Material for sequencing was PBMCs. Every receptor here comes from a man aged 18 to 30 in good health and CMV-seropositive. CDR3s include the opening cysteine and the closing phenylalanine or tryptophan. A D gene is named only where the DNA matches it firmly. Clone size is stated in some rows and not others, as once, few, many or a class when expanded.

>TRBD1|TRBV6-6|TRBJ2-7|-
CASSYRQGGVDEQYF
TGTGCCAGCAGTTACCGACAGGGGGGAGTTGACGAGCAGTACTTC
>-|TRBV4-2|TRBJ2-7|-
CASSQGLARSSYEQYF
TGTGCCAGCAGCCAAGGGCTGGCTAGATCCTCCTACGAGCAGTACTTC
>-|TRBV16|TRBJ2-3|-
CASSHRRLGYTDTQYF
TGTGCCAGCAGCCATAGACGTCTAGGATACACAGATACGCAGTATTTT
>-|TRBV27|TRBJ2-7|-
CASSPGRGRVHEQYF
TGTGCCAGCAGTCCCGGAAGGGGCAGGGTCCACGAGCAGTACTTC
>-|TRBV19|TRBJ1-1|once
CASSRTENTEAFF
TGTGCCAGTAGTAGGACAGAGAACACTGAAGCTTTCTTT
>-|TRBV29-1|TRBJ2-2|-
CSVRSNTNTGELFF
TGCAGCGTTCGGAGTAACACAAACACCGGGGAGCTGTTTTTT
>TRBD2|TRBV25-1|TRBJ2-5|-
CASSKRDSWYQETQYF
TGTGCCAGCAGTAAGCGGGACTCTTGGTACCAAGAGACCCAGTACTTC
>-|TRBV15|TRBJ1-6|once
CATSRDMGGVNSPLHF
TGTGCCACCAGCAGAGATATGGGAGGGGTAAATTCACCCCTCCACTTT
>TRBD2|TRBV9|TRBJ2-1|-
CASSVESSGAVEQFF
TGTGCCAGCAGCGTAGAGAGTAGCGGGGCGGTTGAGCAGTTCTTC
>TRBD1|TRBV9|TRBJ2-2|few
CASSVRGQDLNTGELFF
TGTGCCAGCAGCGTAAGGGGACAGGACTTGAACACCGGGGAGCTGTTTTTT
>TRBD1|TRBV28|TRBJ1-2|-
CASSLTGGLYGYTF
TGTGCCAGCAGTTTGACAGGGGGACTATATGGCTACACCTTC
>TRBD1|TRBV5-5|TRBJ2-3|-
CASSWTGGDGTQYF
TGTGCCAGCTCCTGGACAGGGGGCGACGGTACGCAGTATTTT
>TRBD2|TRBV5-1|TRBJ2-3|once
CASSFPSGGTDTQYF
TGCGCCAGCAGCTTCCCTAGCGGGGGCACAGATACGCAGTATTTT
>-|TRBV11-2|TRBJ2-3|-
CASSLRADRSMDTQYF
TGTGCCAGCAGCCTCAGGGCAGACAGGTCGATGGATACGCAGTATTTT
>-|TRBV14|TRBJ2-5|-
CASSQTTGSGETQYF
TGTGCCAGCAGCCAGACAACAGGGTCAGGAGAGACCCAGTACTTC
>-|TRBV7-9|TRBJ1-1|-
CASSSVDTEAFF
TGTGCCAGCAGCTCAGTGGACACTGAAGCTTTCTTT
>-|TRBV19|TRBJ2-7|-
CASSIGANTYEQYF
TGTGCCAGTAGTATAGGTGCCAACACCTACGAGCAGTACTTC
>-|TRBV11-2|TRBJ1-1|-
CASSFNLANTEAFF
TGTGCCAGCAGCTTTAATCTGGCAAACACTGAAGCTTTCTTT
>-|TRBV2|TRBJ1-5|-
CASHGGIGNQPQHF
TGTGCCAGCCATGGAGGGATTGGCAATCAGCCCCAGCATTTT
>-|TRBV19|TRBJ1-2|-
CASSIASGGAFYGYTF
TGTGCCAGTAGTATCGCCAGCGGGGGGGCGTTCTATGGCTACACCTTC
>TRBD1|TRBV6-1|TRBJ1-6|-
CASGFTGGSLPLHF
TGTGCCAGCGGTTTTACAGGGGGCAGTTTACCCCTCCACTTT
>-|TRBV14|TRBJ2-2|-
CASSQAWNTGELFF
TGTGCCAGCAGCCAAGCTTGGAACACCGGGGAGCTGTTTTTT
>-|TRBV2|TRBJ1-5|-
CASSVEGSGQPQHF
TGTGCCAGCAGTGTGGAAGGATCGGGTCAGCCCCAGCATTTT
>TRBD1|TRBV9|TRBJ1-3|-
CASSAIPGQPPFRAIGNTIYF
TGTGCCAGCAGCGCCATACCGGGACAGCCACCCTTCAGAGCTATTGGAAACACCATATATTTT
>TRBD1|TRBV2|TRBJ2-1|once
CASSDGQGVVF
TGTGCCAGCAGTGATGGGCAGGGGGTGGTCTTC
>TRBD1|TRBV2|TRBJ2-5|once
CASSGQGQETQYF
TGTGCCAGCAGTGGACAGGGGCAAGAGACCCAGTACTTC
>-|TRBV20-1|TRBJ1-2|once
CSARNGGYTF
TGCAGTGCTAGAAACGGTGGCTACACCTTC
>-|TRBV9|TRBJ2-2|-
CASSVEPGELFF
TGTGCCAGCAGCGTAGAGCCCGGGGAGCTGTTTTTT
>-|TRBV30|TRBJ2-2|-
CAWSSFDSPLVSGELFF
TGTGCCTGGAGTTCGTTTGACAGCCCCCTCGTCAGCGGGGAGCTGTTTTTT
>-|TRBV6-5|TRBJ1-6|-
CASSYNSYNSPLHF
TGTGCCAGCAGTTACAACAGCTATAATTCACCCCTCCACTTT
>TRBD1|TRBV5-1|TRBJ2-2|-
CASRSTGQSTGELFF
TGCGCCAGCCGCTCGACGGGACAGTCCACCGGGGAGCTGTTTTTT
>-|TRBV5-1|TRBJ2-2|-
CASSLFIGGNTGELFF
TGCGCCAGCAGCTTGTTTATAGGGGGTAACACCGGGGAGCTGTTTTTT
>-|TRBV21-1|TRBJ2-7|few
CASSPQPRPHEQYF
TGTGCCAGCAGCCCCCAACCGAGGCCGCACGAGCAGTACTTC
>-|TRBV6-5|TRBJ1-2|-
CASRERGWDGYTF
TGTGCCAGCAGAGAAAGGGGATGGGATGGCTACACCTTC
>TRBD1|TRBV5-1|TRBJ1-1|-
CASSFGTGNTEAFF
TGCGCCAGCAGTTTTGGGACAGGGAACACTGAAGCTTTCTTT
>TRBD1|TRBV10-3|TRBJ1-2|-
CAIKTDRDNGYTF
TGTGCCATCAAGACTGACAGGGACAATGGCTACACCTTC
>TRBD1|TRBV5-4|TRBJ2-2|-
CASSSQGFITGELFF
TGTGCCAGCAGCTCACAGGGGTTTATAACCGGGGAGCTGTTTTTT
>-|TRBV6-6|TRBJ1-3|-
CASSYISGISGNTIYF
TGTGCCAGCAGTTACATCTCAGGGATCTCTGGAAACACCATATATTTT
>-|TRBV5-6|TRBJ1-1|-
CASSLYQGNTEAFF
TGTGCCAGCAGCTTGTATCAGGGGAACACTGAAGCTTTCTTT
>TRBD2|TRBV7-8|TRBJ2-1|-
CASSLPGLERVNEQFF
TGTGCCAGCTCTCTTCCGGGACTAGAAAGGGTTAATGAGCAGTTCTTC
>TRBD2|TRBV19|TRBJ2-7|-
CASSRAGEAYEQYF
TGTGCCAGTAGTAGGGCGGGAGAGGCCTACGAGCAGTACTTC
>TRBD1|TRBV6-5|TRBJ1-4|-
CASQGAFNEKLFF
TGTGCCAGCCAGGGGGCTTTTAATGAAAAACTGTTTTTT
>-|TRBV9|TRBJ2-7|-
CASSVYGGDIYEQYF
TGTGCCAGCAGCGTTTATGGAGGGGATATCTACGAGCAGTACTTC
>-|TRBV19|TRBJ2-7|-
CASSIGAGSYEQYF
TGTGCCAGTAGTATAGGGGCAGGGTCCTACGAGCAGTACTTC
>TRBD2|TRBV7-6|TRBJ2-2|-
CASSFPTSGPNTGELFF
TGTGCCAGCAGCTTCCCCACTAGCGGGCCCAACACCGGGGAGCTGTTTTTT
>TRBD2|TRBV7-8|TRBJ2-3|-
CASSPSTSGSVHTQYF
TGTGCCAGCAGCCCCTCGACTAGCGGGAGTGTCCATACGCAGTATTTT
>-|TRBV6-5|TRBJ1-5|-
CASSAWGDSNQPQHF
TGTGCCAGCAGTGCGTGGGGGGATAGCAATCAGCCCCAGCATTTT
>-|TRBV20-1|TRBJ1-3|many
CSSSRGNTIYF
TGCAGCTCTAGTAGGGGAAACACCATATATTTT